A selection of T cell receptor beta chains follows, all from one sample in a study of Ad26.COV2.S vaccination and SARS-CoV-2 variants. Clones were read by immunoSEQ multiplex PCR, and TCRdb kept only the in-frame ones, dropping some. Among 350,000 to 400,000 clones listed, roughly 90% were seen once. The sample was peripheral blood, taken in a trial of Ad26.COV2.S vaccine versus placebo. These receptors all come from a person aged 18 to 59 who received the Ad26.COV2.S COVID-19 vaccine or a placebo. Both conserved end residues are part of each CDR3. Each record gives: V gene, J gene, D gene, clone size, CDR3 DNA, CDR3 protein. D genes are given only for firm matches. Size tells how often a clone was seen (once, few, many) or the class of an expanded clone, and some rows leave it out.

TRBV27,TRBJ1-2,NA,NA,TGTGCCAGCAAACTGGGACCGTACTATGGCTACACCTTC,CASKLGPYYGYTF
TRBV21-1,TRBJ2-7,NA,once,TGTGCCAGCAGCAAAGCCGACAGGGGGGAGCAGTACTTC,CASSKADRGEQYF
TRBV5-1,TRBJ2-3,NA,once,TGCGCCAGCGCAAATCGGCAGGCGCCAATTACTAGCACAGATACGCAGTATTTT,CASANRQAPITSTDTQYF
TRBV11-3,TRBJ2-7,TRBD1,NA,TGTGCCAGCAGCTTCGGATGGGGGACAGGGGCTACGCCATACGAGCAGTACTTC,CASSFGWGTGATPYEQYF
TRBV19,TRBJ1-1,TRBD1,NA,TGTGCCAGTAGGGGGACAGGGAACACTGAAGCTTTCTTT,CASRGTGNTEAFF
TRBV6-5,TRBJ2-7,NA,NA,TGTGCCAGCACCCCTGAGTGGGTCTCCTACGAGCAGTACTTC,CASTPEWVSYEQYF
TRBV15,TRBJ2-3,NA,once,TGTGCCACCAGCAGAAGGCCCGAGCAGGTCACAGATACGCAGTATTTT,CATSRRPEQVTDTQYF
TRBV2,TRBJ2-5,TRBD2,NA,TGTGCCAGCAGCGATGGACTAGCGGGACCAGAGACCCAGTACTTC,CASSDGLAGPETQYF
TRBV19,TRBJ2-5,TRBD2,NA,TGTGCCAGTACCCAACCCGGGACTAGTAAAGAGACCCAGTACTTC,CASTQPGTSKETQYF
TRBV7-3,TRBJ2-2,NA,NA,TGTGCCAGCAGCTCCGGGACAACGGGCACCGGGGAGCTGTTTTTT,CASSSGTTGTGELFF
TRBV3-1/TRBV3-2,TRBJ2-5,NA,NA,TGTGCCAGCAGCCAAGATCGCGTTAGGGCCCAGTACTTC,CASSQDRVRAQYF
TRBV14,TRBJ2-5,NA,NA,TGTGCCAGCAGCCAAGTGAGGGGTCCCAAAGAGACCCAGTACTTC,CASSQVRGPKETQYF
TRBV5-4,TRBJ1-3,NA,few,TGTGCCAGCAGCTTGACAGGGCGCTCTGGAAACACCATATATTTT,CASSLTGRSGNTIYF
TRBV3-1/TRBV3-2,TRBJ1-2,NA,NA,TGTGCCAGCAGCCAAGGGTACAACTATGGCTACACCTTC,CASSQGYNYGYTF
TRBV2,TRBJ2-2,NA,NA,TGTGCCAGCAGCGTTAGGACAGCGAACACCGGGGAGCTGTTTTTT,CASSVRTANTGELFF
TRBV2,TRBJ1-4,NA,NA,TGTGCCAGCAGTGGTAGGACAAGTTCAACTAATGAAAAACTGTTTTTT,CASSGRTSSTNEKLFF
TRBV11-2,TRBJ2-7,NA,few,TGTGCCAGCGCCACCAACTACGAGCAGTACTTC,CASATNYEQYF
TRBV24-1,TRBJ1-3,NA,NA,TGTGCCACCAGTGTATCTGCTGGGGACACCATATATTTT,CATSVSAGDTIYF
TRBV10-2,TRBJ2-7,TRBD2,NA,TGCGCCAGCGGATTTGAAAGGGGCGGGAGGTGGGAGCAGTACTTC,CASGFERGGRWEQYF
TRBV5-6,TRBJ1-4,NA,NA,TGTGCCAGCAGCCCTCCGGGGGGCTCTAATGAAAAACTGTTTTTT,CASSPPGGSNEKLFF
TRBV11-3,TRBJ2-1,TRBD1,NA,TGTGCCAGCAGCGTAGGGACAGGGGCGTACAATGAGCAGTTCTTC,CASSVGTGAYNEQFF
TRBV30,TRBJ2-7,NA,NA,TGTGCCTGGAGGGGGGGAGCCTACGAGCAGTACTTC,CAWRGGAYEQYF
TRBV5-1,TRBJ2-1,TRBD2,NA,TGCGCCAGCAGCTTGGGACGACTAGCGGGAGGGCCCGATTACAATGAGCAGTTCTTC,CASSLGRLAGGPDYNEQFF
TRBV3-1/TRBV3-2,TRBJ1-1,NA,NA,TGTGCCAGCAGCCAAGATCCAGGCGGCCTAGGCATGAACACTGAAGCTTTCTTT,CASSQDPGGLGMNTEAFF
TRBV5-6,TRBJ1-1,NA,NA,TGTGCCAGCAGCTTGCAGAACACTGAAGCTTTCTTT,CASSLQNTEAFF
TRBV6-1,TRBJ1-6,NA,NA,TGTGCCAGCAGTGAGGCCCACAGGGTAAAGAATTCACCCCTCCACTTT,CASSEAHRVKNSPLHF
TRBV14,TRBJ2-1,TRBD2,NA,TGTGCCAGCAGCCAAGATCTGACTAGCGGGTACAATGAGCAGTTCTTC,CASSQDLTSGYNEQFF
TRBV5-1,TRBJ1-3,NA,NA,TGCGCCAGCAGCAACCAGGGCGGCTCTGGAAACACCATATATTTT,CASSNQGGSGNTIYF
TRBV5-4,TRBJ2-7,TRBD1,NA,TGTGCCAGCAGCTACGACAGGGGGCGGGAGCAGTACTTC,CASSYDRGREQYF
TRBV19,TRBJ2-2,NA,NA,TGTGCCAGTAGTATAGATCTCCCTAAGACCGGGGAGCTGTTTTTT,CASSIDLPKTGELFF
TRBV4-3,TRBJ2-7,TRBD2,NA,TGCGCCAGCAGCCAAGAATGGTCCGAGACTAGCGCCTACGAGCAGTACTTC,CASSQEWSETSAYEQYF
TRBV5-5,TRBJ1-2,TRBD1,NA,TGTGCCAGCAACCTTCAGGGGGCTCTCGGGGGCTACACCTTC,CASNLQGALGGYTF
TRBV4-2,TRBJ2-5,TRBD2,NA,TGTGCCAGCAGCCCCCTTACTAGCGGCCAAGAGACCCAGTACTTC,CASSPLTSGQETQYF
TRBV7-9,TRBJ1-3,NA,NA,TGTGCCAGCAGCTCGGGTTCGCAACAGCTCACGGGAAACACCATATATTTT,CASSSGSQQLTGNTIYF
TRBV6-4,TRBJ1-4,NA,NA,TGTGCCAGCAGTAAGGAACGAGAAGCGCTCCTAAAGAGGAATGAAAAACTGTTTTTT,CASSKEREALLKRNEKLFF
TRBV5-1,TRBJ2-1,TRBD2,NA,TGCGCCAGCAGCTTGTCGGGAGCGGGAGGGTTGAATGAGCAGTTCTTC,CASSLSGAGGLNEQFF
TRBV19,TRBJ1-2,NA,NA,TGTGCCAGTAGTGCCACCAGGACAGCTAACTATGGCTACACCTTC,CASSATRTANYGYTF
TRBV5-1,TRBJ1-2,TRBD1,NA,TGCGCCAGCAGCCCGGGACAGGGACTGCAATATGGCTACACCTTC,CASSPGQGLQYGYTF
TRBV28,TRBJ1-1,NA,few,TGTGCCAGCAGTTTACTCGGGGAGGGCACTGAAGCTTTCTTT,CASSLLGEGTEAFF
TRBV2,TRBJ2-1,TRBD1,NA,TGTGCCAGCAGGGCCCCGGGACAGCGTTACAATGAGCAGTTCTTC,CASRAPGQRYNEQFF
TRBV13,TRBJ2-7,TRBD1,NA,TGTGCCAGCAGCTTGGCCGGGACAGGGTCTACAGGGGGAACTTACGAGCAGTACTTC,CASSLAGTGSTGGTYEQYF